This is a list of T cell receptor beta chains from one sample in a study of siplizumab effects on memory and regulatory T cells. Profiled with immunoSEQ multiplex PCR; TCRdb holds only in-frame clones, not every one. The profile covers approximately 98,000 clones, with roughly 94% appearing a single time and 1% to 1.5% taken by the ten largest. The sample consisted of non-Treg CD4+ T cells sorted from blood. Source of these receptors: a human donor in good health. Each CDR3 is given without its conserved first and last residue.

>TRBV5-1|TRBJ2-3
ASSLRGGDTQY
>TRBV6-5|TRBJ2-7
ASSYSGGALRDEQY
>TRBV30|TRBJ1-5
AWTQSGNQPQH
>TRBV7-3|TRBJ2-1
ASSQGGSSEQF
>TRBV28|TRBJ1-5
ASSLRQGGNQPQH
>TRBV27|TRBJ2-3
ASSSSELWDTQY
>TRBV7-9|TRBJ2-7
AGSLMAETYEQY
>TRBV27|TRBJ2-7
ASRGVPYEQY
>TRBV9|TRBJ2-3
ASSVSAGGGPDTQY
>TRBV28|TRBJ2-2
ASGAGELF
>TRBV6-5|TRBJ2-2
ATQKGQILNGELF
>TRBV6-1|TRBJ1-4
ASSPDREKLF
>TRBV6-6|TRBJ2-2
ASRQGSTGELF
>TRBV7-8|TRBJ2-7
ASSSGPGLAVAYEQY
>TRBV7-9|TRBJ2-2
ASSLVRETGELF
>TRBV11-3|TRBJ2-2
ASSLVLGSGVYNTGELF
>TRBV5-3|TRBJ2-7
ARSSGTGVSYEQY
>TRBV5-4|TRBJ2-5
ASSLSNSGQETQY
>TRBV2|TRBJ2-7
ASTPSRGQANEQY
>TRBV6-6|TRBJ2-2
ASSYGRAGTGELF
>TRBV4-1|TRBJ2-1
ASSQGRQRGYNEQF
>TRBV25-1|TRBJ1-3
ASSDPRTGLSGNTIY
>TRBV11-1|TRBJ2-5
ASSLDFTAWETQY
>TRBV7-8|TRBJ2-2
ASSPGLAGELF
>TRBV7-9|TRBJ1-4
ASSLDRKGEKLF
>TRBV20-1|TRBJ2-1
SALSVHEQF
>TRBV29-1|TRBJ2-7
SALAPSRGYYEQY
>TRBV7-9|TRBJ2-6
ASSPQGGSGANVLT
>TRBV28|TRBJ2-5
ASSTPGLAKETQY
>TRBV28|TRBJ1-5
ASSPNRNQPQH
>TRBV5-1|TRBJ2-2
ASSLRSNTGELF
>TRBV11-3|TRBJ1-1
ASSRSAVNTEAF
>TRBV5-6|TRBJ2-3
ASSLGLSSRTDTQY
>TRBV9|TRBJ1-1
ASTKDQGNTEAF
>TRBV11-2|TRBJ2-7
ASSLTSASGRAPYEQY
>TRBV6-5|TRBJ1-1
ASSPGTLNTEAF
>TRBV5-1|TRBJ2-2
ASSPPLFSGRSGGELF
>TRBV5-6|TRBJ2-7
ASSGRGRIPYEQY
>TRBV28|TRBJ1-4
ASSQGNEKLF
>TRBV19|TRBJ2-2
ASSLEVNTGELF
>TRBV28|TRBJ1-6
ASSLRTVLESGSPLH
>TRBV9|TRBJ2-2
ASSERGLAANTGELF
>TRBV28|TRBJ1-2
ASGGTVVNYGYT
>TRBV7-8|TRBJ1-2
ASSPRDRANYGYT
>TRBV6-6|TRBJ2-5
ASSYSWDLQGETQY
>TRBV2|TRBJ1-2
ASSFQRYTGYT
>TRBV13|TRBJ2-7
ASSLGPAGGRYEQY
>TRBV9|TRBJ2-7
ASSAPGLPYEQY
>TRBV11-3|TRBJ2-5
ASSLQGETQY
>TRBV5-6|TRBJ2-5
ASSLGGTQY
>TRBV7-9|TRBJ2-7
ASSLLPTGEQY